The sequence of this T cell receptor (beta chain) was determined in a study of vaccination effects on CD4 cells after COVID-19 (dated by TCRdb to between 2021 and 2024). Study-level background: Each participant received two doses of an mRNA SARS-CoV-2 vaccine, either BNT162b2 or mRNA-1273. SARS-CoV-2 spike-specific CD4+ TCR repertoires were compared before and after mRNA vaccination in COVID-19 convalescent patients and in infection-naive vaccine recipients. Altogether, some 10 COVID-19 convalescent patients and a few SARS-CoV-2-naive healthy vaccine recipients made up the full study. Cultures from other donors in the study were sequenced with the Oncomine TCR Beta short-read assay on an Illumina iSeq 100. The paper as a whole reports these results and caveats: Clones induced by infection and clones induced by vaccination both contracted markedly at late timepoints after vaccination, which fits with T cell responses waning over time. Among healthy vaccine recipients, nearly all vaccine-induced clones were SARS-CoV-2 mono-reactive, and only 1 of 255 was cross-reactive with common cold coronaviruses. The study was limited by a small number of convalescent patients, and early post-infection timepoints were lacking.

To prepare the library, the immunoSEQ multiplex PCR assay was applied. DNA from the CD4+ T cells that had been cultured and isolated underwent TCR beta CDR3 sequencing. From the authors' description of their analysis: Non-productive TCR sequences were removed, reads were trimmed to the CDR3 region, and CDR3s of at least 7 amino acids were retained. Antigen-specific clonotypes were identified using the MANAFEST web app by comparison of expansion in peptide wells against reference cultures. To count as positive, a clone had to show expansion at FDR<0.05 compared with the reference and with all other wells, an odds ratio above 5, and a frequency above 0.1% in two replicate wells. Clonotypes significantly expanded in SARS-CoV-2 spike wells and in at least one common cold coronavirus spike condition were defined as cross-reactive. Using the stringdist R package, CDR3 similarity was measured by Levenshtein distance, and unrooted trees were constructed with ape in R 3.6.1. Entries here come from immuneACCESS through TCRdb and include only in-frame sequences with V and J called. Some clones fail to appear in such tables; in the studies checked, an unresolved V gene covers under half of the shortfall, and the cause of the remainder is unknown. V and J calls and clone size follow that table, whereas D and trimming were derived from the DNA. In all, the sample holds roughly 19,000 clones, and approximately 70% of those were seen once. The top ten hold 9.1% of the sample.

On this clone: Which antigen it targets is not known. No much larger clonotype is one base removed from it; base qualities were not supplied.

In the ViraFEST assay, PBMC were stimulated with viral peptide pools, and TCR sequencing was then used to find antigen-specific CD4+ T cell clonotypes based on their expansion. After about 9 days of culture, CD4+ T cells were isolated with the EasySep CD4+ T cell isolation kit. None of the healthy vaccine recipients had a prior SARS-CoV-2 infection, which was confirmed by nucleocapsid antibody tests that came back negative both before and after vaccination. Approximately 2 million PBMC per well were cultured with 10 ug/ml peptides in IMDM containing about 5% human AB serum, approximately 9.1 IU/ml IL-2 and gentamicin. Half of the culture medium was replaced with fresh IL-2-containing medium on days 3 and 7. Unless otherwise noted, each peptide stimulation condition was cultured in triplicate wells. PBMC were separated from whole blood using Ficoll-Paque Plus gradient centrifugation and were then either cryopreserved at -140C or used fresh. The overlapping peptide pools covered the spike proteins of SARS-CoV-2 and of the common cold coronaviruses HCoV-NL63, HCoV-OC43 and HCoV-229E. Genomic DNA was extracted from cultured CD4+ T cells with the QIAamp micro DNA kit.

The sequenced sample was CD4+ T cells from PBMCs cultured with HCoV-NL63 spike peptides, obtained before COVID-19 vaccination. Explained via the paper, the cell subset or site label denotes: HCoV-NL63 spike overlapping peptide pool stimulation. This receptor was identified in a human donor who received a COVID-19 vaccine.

The DNA is TGTGCCACCATGGCAGGGGTGAACACCGGGGAGCTGTTTTTT. Translated, this gives CATMAGVNTGELFF. This receptor chain uses TRBV27 and TRBJ2-2, with TRBD1 as a weak D call on 6 bases. The germline V gene (reference sequence) gives CDR1 as MNHEY and CDR2 as SMNVEV. The CDR3 spans 14 residues, from the cysteine through the phenylalanine. The only DNA kept is the CDR3, 42 bases in frame from the first base. V gives up 10 bases and J gives up 1 base, and the segment between their germline ends measures 13 bases.